Following are 15 T cell receptor beta chains from one sample sequenced in a study of T-cell reconstitution after alpha-beta-depleted transplantation in children. Preparing the TCRbeta library involved the use of unique molecular identifiers. MiXCR was run by TCRdb on the PCR reads, yielding one entry per CDR3 protein. The sample has about 980,000 distinct CDR3 sequences, roughly 29% seen once. Sequences were derived from PBMCs, mostly from graft donor cells, sampled 360 days after TCRalphabeta/CD19-depleted stem cell transplant. These receptors originate from a boy younger than two who had a stem cell transplant for SCID, so the T cells may come from the graft donor.

There are a few counts of this clonotype. The chain uses TRBV7-2 and TRBJ2-7; 8 positions agree with TRBD1. V lost 1 base and J lost 2; bases outside the gene matches: 4. The CDR3 covers 15 residues. Germline V lookup: CDR1 SGHTA, CDR2 FQGNSA. The DNA for the CDR3 is TGTGCCAGCAGCTTAGGGACAGGGACCCCCTACGAGCAGTACTTC. Encoded protein: CASSLGTGTPYEQYF.

CDR3 DNA sequence: TGTGCCAGCAGTTTAGATCCGACTAGCGGGCGGTTAAAGACCCAGTACTTC. Amino acids: CASSLDPTSGRLKTQYF. The V and J genes are TRBV12-3 or TRBV12-4 and TRBJ2-5, with 10 bases identical to TRBD2. This CDR3 comprises 17 residues. The V and J ends lost 1 base and 6 bases, in that order; junction bases with no gene match: 11.

At least ten counts were recorded for this clonotype. The chain joins TRBV10-3 to TRBJ2-2, with a possible D match to TRBD2 (5 bases). The CDR3 spans 16 residues. Germline CDR1 and CDR2: ENHRY and SYGVKD. V was trimmed by 2 bases and J by 0 bases, leaving 10 bases between them. CDR3 in amino acids: CAISEPQAANTGELFF. In DNA form, the CDR3 reads TGTGCCATCAGTGAGCCTCAAGCGGCGAACACCGGGGAGCTGTTTTTT.

This clonotype was found a few times. CDR3 DNA: TGTGCCAGCAGTAAACCCCTGATGGGAAAGACCTACAATGAGCAGTTCTTC. It encodes CASSKPLMGKTYNEQFF. J is TRBJ2-1 and V is TRBV12-3 or TRBV12-4; D gene ambiguous. Trimming took 5 bases from V and 2 from J, leaving 19 bases between them. This CDR3 has 17 residues.

The chain joins TRBV19 to TRBJ1-1, with D tentatively TRBD1 (5 bases). V lost 7 bases, J lost 1 base, and 16 bases lay in between. The CDR3 is made up of 15 amino acids. In germline, CDR1 is LNHDA, CDR2 SQIVND (reference sequence). The CDR3, as DNA: TGTGCCAGTACCATGCGGGGGAAAGGGAACACTGAAGCTTTCTTT. This translates into CASTMRGKGNTEAFF. Filled out from reference TRBV19 and TRBJ1-1, the complete variable domain reads DGGITQSPKYLFRKEGQNVTLSCEQNLNHDAMYWYRQDPGQGLRLIYYSQIVNDFQKGDIAEGYSVSREKKESFPLTVTSAQKNPTAFYLCASTMRGKGNTEAFFGQGTRLTVV.

The chain is built from TRBV5-6 and TRBJ2-7; 10 nucleotides agree with TRBD1. CDR1 is SGHDT and CDR2 is YYEEEE in the germline V gene. The CDR3 totals 12 residues. V lost 5 bases to trimming and J lost 12 bases; unmatched junction nucleotides: 8. CDR3 nucleotides: TGTGCCAGCAGTCCGACAGGGGGCAAGCTGTACTTC. This encodes CASSPTGGKLYF.

A few counts support this clonotype. The J gene is TRBJ2-5, the V gene TRBV24-1, with D possibly being TRBD1 (5 bases). V was trimmed by 4 bases and J by 2 bases, leaving 7 bases between them. The CDR3 length is 13 residues. Germline CDR1 reads KGHDR; CDR2 reads SFDVKD. In DNA, the CDR3 is TGTGCCACCAGTGAAGGGGTTCAAGAGACCCAGTACTTC. It specifies CATSEGVQETQYF.

The chain is built from TRBV7-2 and TRBJ2-3, with D perhaps TRBD2 (6 bases). Germline V gene data show CDR1 as SGHTA and CDR2 as FQGNSA. This CDR3 region has 15 residues. V was cut by 2 bases and J by 0 bases, with 9 bases left in between. The CDR3: CASSLMRGSTDTQYF. The DNA of the CDR3 is TGTGCCAGCAGCTTAATGCGGGGTAGCACAGATACGCAGTATTTT.

This clonotype turned up a few times. The V and J genes are TRBV7-8 and TRBJ2-1; 7 bases fit TRBD2. The CDR3 has 14 residues. The V gene end was trimmed by 2 bases and the J gene end by 9 bases; junction bases not matched to a gene: 7. Germline CDR1 SGHVS, CDR2 FQNEAQ. The CDR3 nucleotides read TGTGCCAGCAGCTTATGGTCGGGGGAGGGTGAGCAGTTCTTC. Residues: CASSLWSGEGEQFF.

This clonotype was detected only a few times. The chain uses TRBV12-3 or TRBV12-4 and TRBJ2-7; 8 bases are shared with TRBD1. Trimming removed 6 bases from V and 4 bases from J; junction bases left unmatched: 11. This CDR3 has 15 amino acids. For the CDR3, the DNA is TGTGCCAGCAGCGGGAACAGGGGGAAGACTTACGAGCAGTACTTC. Protein: CASSGNRGKTYEQYF.

This clonotype has more than one count but fewer than ten. The chain recombines TRBV5-1 with TRBJ2-1; 8 bases map to TRBD2. Germline-derived CDR1 and CDR2 are SGHRS and YFSETQ. This CDR3 is built from 18 residues. J gave up 0 bases and V 2 bases, and 10 bases lay outside the gene matches. The CDR3 is CASSLWLAGFNSYNEQFF. The CDR3 DNA follows: TGCGCCAGCAGCTTATGGCTAGCGGGCTTTAACTCCTACAATGAGCAGTTCTTC. Drawing the rest from reference TRBV5-1 and TRBJ2-1, the complete variable domain is KAGVTQTPRYLIKTRGQQVTLSCSPISGHRSVSWYQQTPGQGLQFLFEYFSETQRNKGNFPGRFSGRQFSNSRSEMNVSTLELGDSALYLCASSLWLAGFNSYNEQFFGPGTRLTVL.

This clonotype was seen more than once but under ten times. This sequence joins TRBV7-8 and TRBJ2-3, with TRBD2 matching 8 bases. The junction had 8 bases not matched to a gene; V was cut back by 0 bases and J by 0 bases. CDR1 is SGHVS and CDR2 is FQNEAQ in the germline V gene. This CDR3 is built from 18 residues. The CDR3, as DNA: TGTGCCAGCAGCTTAGCAGTTTCCGGGGGGGGGAGCACAGATACGCAGTATTTT. Translated: CASSLAVSGGGSTDTQYF.

This clonotype appeared a few times. This chain joins TRBV20-1 and TRBJ2-1; D is unresolved. Germline lookup yields CDR1 DFQATT and CDR2 SNEGSKA (reference sequence). The CDR3 is made up of 14 amino acids. V lost 3 bases and J lost 0, with 9 bases in between. The CDR3 sequence: CSASGPSSYNEQFF. CDR3 nucleotide sequence: TGCAGTGCTAGCGGGCCCAGCTCCTACAATGAGCAGTTCTTC.

The chain couples TRBV2 to TRBJ2-1; 7 bases are shared with TRBD1. CDR3 size: 15 residues. The ends lost 6 bases at V and 2 bases at J; junction bases unmatched: 7. Germline CDR1 is SNHLY and CDR2 is FYNNEI. The DNA of the CDR3 is TGTGCCAGCAGCGTGGACAGGAACCCCTACAATGAGCAGTTCTTC. Its protein is CASSVDRNPYNEQFF.

This clonotype occurred a few times. V is TRBV29-1 and J is TRBJ2-7; D might be TRBD1 (6 bases). Trimming removed 2 bases from V and 0 bases from J, with 11 bases in between. The CDR3 sequence is 14 residues long. CDR1 and CDR2 (germline): SQVTM, ANQGSEA. The CDR3 coding sequence is TGCAGCGTTGAAACGGCAGGGGCCTCCTACGAGCAGTACTTC. This codes for CSVETAGASYEQYF.